This T cell receptor (beta chain) was sequenced for a study of a mutant IDH1 vaccine in newly diagnosed glioma. The overall study: Patients arrived already treated with radiotherapy, temozolomide, or both, most having had both.

The time point was: week 47, end of study. A single vaccine dose contained 300 ug of mutant IDH1 20-mer peptide, and topical imiquimod was used with it. Patients had eight vaccinations, in weeks 1, 3, 5, 7, 11, 15, 19 and 23. Libraries were prepared by immunoSEQ multiplex PCR; TCRdb keeps only in-frame clonotypes and omits some of them. The table includes tens of thousands of clones, around 76% detected once. In the case of this clone: Its antigen is unidentified.

V shed 4 bases and J shed 6 bases, with 16 bases lying between them. Germline assignment: CDR1 SGHDT and CDR2 YYEEEE. This CDR3 has 14 amino acids. This receptor was obtained from a man aged 35 to 55 with glioma. Some clones in this sample may be carry-over from other donors' samples. Sequenced here: PBMCs, sampled from a glioma patient whose treatment included an IDH1 peptide vaccine. The rearrangement links TRBV5-6 to TRBJ1-2; D not certain. The CDR3 DNA sequence: TGTGCCAGCAGCCCCACGTGGAGGGTTAATGGCTACACCTTC. This encodes CASSPTWRVNGYTF.